These 14 T cell receptor beta chains were sequenced from one sample in a study of sequential checkpoint blockade in melanoma. Indicated treatment: randomized to nivolumab then ipilimumab (arm A) or the reverse (arm B). Assay used: immunoSEQ multiplex PCR; TCRdb lists only in-frame clones, some missing. The sample yields around 41,000 clones, roughly 85% seen once. Source: CD8+ T cells sorted from blood (inferred from file names), taken from a patient given nivolumab and ipilimumab in sequence. The source is a human donor with melanoma.

This clone was seen only a few times. This chain connects TRBV10-1 to TRBJ2-1, with D possibly matching TRBD2 (5 bases). There are 15 residues in the CDR3. Germline CDR1 is WNHNN and CDR2 is SYGVQD (reference sequence). Trimming removed 2 bases from V and 5 bases from J, with 13 bases in between. Here the CDR3 DNA reads TGCGCCAGCAGTGAGCCGGTGGGAGAAAACAATGAGCAGTTCTTC. Translated: CASSEPVGENNEQFF.

J is TRBJ2-3 and V is TRBV27, with 13 bases aligning to TRBD2. Unmatched junction bases numbered 2, after V lost 5 bases and J lost 3 bases. CDR1 is MNHEY and CDR2 is SMNVEV in the germline V gene (reference sequence). This CDR3 comprises 15 residues. This CDR3 is CASSVGLAGTDTQYF. CDR3 bases: TGTGCCAGCAGTGTGGGACTAGCGGGAACAGATACGCAGTATTTT.

The J gene is TRBJ2-5, the V gene TRBV5-4; TRBD1 is a possible D gene (5 bases). Germline V lookup: CDR1 SGHNT, CDR2 YYREEE (reference sequence). The CDR3 has 15 amino acids. Deletions cut 0 bases from V and 5 bases from J, with 14 bases between. The CDR3 sequence: CASSLAGGAAETQYF. The CDR3, as DNA: TGTGCCAGCAGCTTGGCCGGTGGGGCGGCGGAGACCCAGTACTTC.

V gene TRBV9 combines with J gene TRBJ1-1; the D gene is possibly TRBD1 (5 bases). CDR1 and CDR2 (germline): SGDLS, YYNGEE. The CDR3 is 14 amino acids. The V end was cut by 7 bases, the J end by 5 bases, with 18 bases between. CDR3 sequence (DNA): TGTGCCAGCGGCTCAGGGTCGGGAGGGACTGAAGCTTTCTTT. It translates to CASGSGSGGTEAFF.

This chain links TRBV6-5 with TRBJ2-2; D unresolved. Germline V gives CDR1 MNHEY, CDR2 SVGAGI. V was trimmed by 7 bases and J by 2 bases, leaving 5 bases between them. The CDR3 covers 12 residues. In DNA, the CDR3 is TGTGCCAGCACCCATAACACCGGGGAGCTGTTTTTT. This codes for CASTHNTGELFF.

The genes are TRBV27 and TRBJ1-5; TRBD1 is a possible D gene (6 bases). The CDR3 contains 14 residues. V was trimmed by 1 base and J by 7 bases, leaving 11 bases between them. Germline V CDR1 and CDR2: MNHEY, SMNVEV (reference sequence). Here the CDR3 reads CASSLFTGTQPQHF. The DNA of the CDR3 is TGTGCCAGCAGTTTATTCACAGGGACCCAGCCCCAGCATTTT.

The J gene is TRBJ1-2, the V gene TRBV29-1; no reliable D call. The ends were cut back, 7 bases at V and 6 bases at J, with 12 bases in the middle. Looked up from germline, CDR1 is SQVTM and CDR2 is ANQGSEA. The CDR3 consists of 11 residues. The CDR3 here is CSGRVSDGYTF. CDR3 in DNA: TGCAGCGGTCGGGTATCGGATGGCTACACCTTC.

This chain joins TRBV19 and TRBJ2-2; 7 bases line up with TRBD2. Germline lookup yields CDR1 LNHDA and CDR2 SQIVND (reference sequence). V lost 5 bases, J lost 6 bases, and 6 bases stayed unmatched. The CDR3 runs 14 residues. In nucleotides, the CDR3 is TGTGCCAGTAGTGCCATGAGCGGGGCCGGGGAGCTGTTTTTT. It encodes CASSAMSGAGELFF.

The chain joins TRBV9 to TRBJ1-1; 8 bases are shared with TRBD1. This CDR3 has 13 residues. The germline V gene has CDR1 SGDLS and CDR2 YYNGEE. With V trimmed by 4 bases and J by 8 bases, 7 bases remained unmatched. CDR3 coding DNA: TGTGCCAGCAGCACCCCAGGGGGCGCGGAAGCTTTCTTT. It translates to CASSTPGGAEAFF. The complete variable domain, with remaining parts taken from reference TRBV9 and TRBJ1-1, reads DSGVTQTPKHLITATGQRVTLRCSPRSGDLSVYWYQQSLDQGLQFLIQYYNGEERAKGNILERFSAQQFPDLHSELNLSSLELGDSALYFCASSTPGGAEAFFGQGTRLTVV.

The genes are TRBV7-6 and TRBJ2-3, with no clear D. The V gene's germline CDR1 is SGHVS and CDR2 FNYEAQ. Trimming pared 8 bases from V and 1 base from J, leaving 4 bases between. The CDR3 loop spans 11 amino acids. In DNA, the CDR3 is TGTGCCAGCCGGGGCACAGATACGCAGTATTTT. This sequence encodes CASRGTDTQYF.

The rearrangement uses TRBV19 and TRBJ2-6; D perhaps matches TRBD2 (7 bases). Trimming pared 8 bases from V and 0 bases from J, leaving 11 bases between. In germline, CDR1 is LNHDA, CDR2 SQIVND (reference sequence). The CDR3 runs to 15 residues. The CDR3 region has the DNA TGTGCCAGTGGGGGGGGCGTCTCTGGGGCCAACGTCCTGACTTTC. Translating gives CASGGGVSGANVLTF.

The chain employs TRBV27 and TRBJ2-2, with D hard to call. The CDR3 is 12 amino acids. Trimming stripped 5 bases from V and 3 bases from J, with 4 bases between. The V gene's germline CDR1 is MNHEY and CDR2 SMNVEV (reference sequence). CDR3 in DNA: TGTGCCAGCAGTCCCTACACCGGGGAGCTGTTTTTT. Translation gives CASSPYTGELFF.

In this sample, this clone turned up a few times. V is TRBV19 and J is TRBJ1-5, with no clear D. The CDR3 extends over 13 amino acids. Germline V gene data show CDR1 as LNHDA and CDR2 as SQIVND (reference sequence). V shed 7 bases and J shed 2 bases, with 9 bases lying between them. Here the CDR3 reads CASNPQGNQPQHF. In DNA form, the CDR3 reads TGTGCCAGTAACCCACAAGGCAATCAGCCCCAGCATTTT. Drawing the rest from reference TRBV19 and TRBJ1-5, the complete variable domain is DGGITQSPKYLFRKEGQNVTLSCEQNLNHDAMYWYRQDPGQGLRLIYYSQIVNDFQKGDIAEGYSVSREKKESFPLTVTSAQKNPTAFYLCASNPQGNQPQHFGDGTRLSIL.

This chain uses TRBV19 with TRBJ1-2; 7 bases map to TRBD1. Losses at the gene ends were 3 bases for V and 7 bases for J; bases not matched to a gene: 11. CDR1 is LNHDA, CDR2 SQIVND, per germline (reference sequence). The CDR3 is 15 residues long. CDR3 sequence reads: CASSIASGGSSGYTF. In DNA form, the CDR3 reads TGTGCCAGTAGTATCGCCTCAGGGGGATCAAGTGGCTACACCTTC.